This entry describes one T cell receptor beta chain. Its antigen remains unidentified. This record comes from a study of T cell repertoires in cytomegalovirus infection. Study observations and caveats: In two of eight donors, the top clonotype was HLA-C-restricted CMV-specific.

TCRdb itself ran the reads through MiXCR, one entry per CDR3 protein. This sample yields approximately 130,000 distinct CDR3 sequences, of which around 25% are seen a single time; roughly 35% belongs to the top ten. Trimming stripped 7 bases from V and 8 bases from J, with 20 bases between. Germline V gene sequence: CDR1 MNHEY, CDR2 SVGEGT. This CDR3 is built from 14 residues. This TCR derives from a human donor in good health (CMV status not recorded). Some clones in this sample may be carry-over from other donors' samples. The chain has TRBV6-2 or TRBV6-3 and TRBJ1-2; D is unclear. Sequenced material: PBMCs, sequenced either directly or after in vitro stimulation (not recorded which). In nucleotides, the CDR3 is TGTGCCAGCACCCATTGGGGTTCGGTGCGAGGCTACACCTTC. As protein: CASTHWGSVRGYTF.